These 32 T cell receptor beta chains were all obtained from the same sample, sequenced in a study of shared clonotypes between healthy human individuals. TCRdb's copy holds only in-frame clones and misses some; the assay was immunoSEQ multiplex PCR. The sample shows about 2,500,000 clones, around nine tenths of them seen only once. The sample comprised naive CD4+ T cells sorted from blood. The subset denotes: CD45RA+ positively selected. These receptors were collected from a man between 18 and 29 years old in good health.

The chain recombines TRBV6-5 with TRBJ2-5; possibly TRBD1 or TRBD2 for D (7 bases each). Trimming removed 0 bases from V and 4 bases from J, with 12 bases in between. The CDR3 runs 15 residues. Germline V gives CDR1 MNHEY, CDR2 SVGAGI. The DNA for the CDR3 is TGTGCCAGCAGTTACTCCAGGGGGGGAGGAGAGACCCAGTACTTC. Its protein product is CASSYSRGGGETQYF.

The rearrangement uses TRBV5-1 and TRBJ2-7; a possible D gene is TRBD1 (5 bases). The CDR3 covers 15 residues. The V gene's germline CDR1 is SGHRS and CDR2 YFSETQ. V was trimmed by 4 bases and J by 1 base, leaving 15 bases between them. CDR3 coding DNA: TGCGCCAGCAGCGCAGGGTCGCCCTCGTCCTACGAGCAGTACTTC. As protein: CASSAGSPSSYEQYF.

This clone has only a few counts. V is TRBV27 and J is TRBJ1-5, with D unresolved. V was shortened by 9 bases and J by 0 bases, with 9 bases between the two germline ends. The CDR3 is 13 residues long. Germline CDR1 is MNHEY and CDR2 is SMNVEV (reference sequence). CDR3 in amino acids: CASSTASNQPQHF. CDR3 DNA: TGTGCCAGTTCGACGGCTAGCAATCAGCCCCAGCATTTT.

CDR3 bases: TGTGCCAGCAGTTACCAGGGGTTTGAAGAGACCCAGTACTTC. This sequence encodes CASSYQGFEETQYF. V and J are TRBV27 and TRBJ2-5; D perhaps matches TRBD1 (6 bases). The CDR3 consists of 14 residues. Germline CDR1 is MNHEY and CDR2 is SMNVEV (reference sequence). The V end lost 4 bases, the J end lost 3 bases, and 12 bases lay between the germline ends.

This clone appeared a single time. V usage is TRBV21-1 and J usage is TRBJ2-3; TRBD2, the table's D call, lacks a check against the DNA. TRBV21-1 is reported as a pseudogene. The CDR3 covers 15 residues. The CDR3 coding sequence is TGTGCCAGCAGCAAAGCAGCTATGCACACAGATACGCAGTATTTT. Translation: CASSKAAMHTDTQYF.

The chain is built from TRBV28 and TRBJ1-2; 8 bases agree with TRBD1. V was clipped by 8 bases and J by 0 bases; unmatched bases: 8. Germline V gives CDR1 MDHEN, CDR2 SYDVKM. The CDR3 sequence is 15 residues long. CDR3 DNA sequence: TGTGCCAGCCTTCCCGGGGGACAGGCTAACTATGGCTACACCTTC. The encoded protein is CASLPGGQANYGYTF.

The rearrangement uses TRBV5-1 and TRBJ2-7, with TRBD1 matching 7 bases. The CDR3 contains 14 residues. CDR1 and CDR2 from the germline V gene are SGHRS and YFSETQ. The trim removed 4 bases at V and 4 bases at J, leaving 8 bases unmatched. This chain's CDR3 is CASSHRQGPYEQYF. The CDR3 DNA sequence: TGCGCCAGCAGCCATCGACAGGGCCCTTACGAGCAGTACTTC.

This clone was observed once. CDR3 sequence: CASSFTGATDTQYF. The CDR3 DNA sequence: TGTGCCAGCAGCTTCACGGGAGCCACAGATACGCAGTATTTT. The chain combines TRBV11-3 with TRBJ2-3, with D perhaps TRBD2 (6 bases). Per germline, CDR1 SGHNT and CDR2 YENEEA. V shed 3 bases and J shed 2 bases, with 9 bases lying between them. This CDR3 has 14 residues. Combining the CDR3 with reference TRBV11-3 and TRBJ2-3 gives the whole variable domain EAGVVQSPRYKIIEKKQPVAFWCNPISGHNTLYWYLQNLGQGPELLIRYENEEAVDDSQLPKDRFSAERLKGVDSTLKIQPAELGDSAVYLCASSFTGATDTQYFGPGTRLTVL.

The chain's CDR3 is CASSLQTGGADTQYF. As DNA, the CDR3 is TGTGCCAGCAGCTTACAAACAGGGGGAGCAGATACGCAGTATTTT. V gene TRBV7-2 combines with J gene TRBJ2-3, with 8 bases lining up with TRBD1. This CDR3 comprises 15 residues. The germline gives CDR1 SGHTA, CDR2 FQGNSA. With V trimmed by 2 bases and J by 4 bases, 5 bases remained unmatched.

J is TRBJ2-6 and V is TRBV5-1; weak D call: TRBD1 (6 bases). CDR3 length: 15 amino acids. Germline lookup yields CDR1 SGHRS and CDR2 YFSETQ. V lost 7 bases and J lost 0, with 11 bases in between. CDR3 sequence: CASSDRTSGANVLTF. The CDR3 nucleotides read TGCGCCAGCTCCGACAGGACCTCTGGGGCCAACGTCCTGACTTTC.

V is TRBV14 and J is TRBJ2-6; D not resolved. The CDR3 has 17 residues. V lost 3 bases and J 0 bases, leaving 12 bases between the germline ends. CDR1 and CDR2 from the germline V gene are SGHDN and FVKESK. The DNA of the CDR3 is TGTGCCAGCAGCCAGGGCATCGGAAGCTCTGGGGCCAACGTCCTGACTTTC. Amino acid sequence: CASSQGIGSSGANVLTF. Supplemented by reference TRBV14 and TRBJ2-6, the full variable domain reads EAGVTQFPSHSVIEKGQTVTLRCDPISGHDNLYWYRRVMGKEIKFLLHFVKESKQDESGMPNNRFLAERTGGTYSTLKVQPAELEDSGVYFCASSQGIGSSGANVLTFGAGSRLTVL.

V usage is TRBV5-1 and J usage is TRBJ2-2; 13 nucleotides align to TRBD2. The junction had 5 bases not matched to a gene; V was cut back by 7 bases and J by 5 bases. This CDR3 is built from 15 residues. The germline gives CDR1 SGHRS, CDR2 YFSETQ. For the CDR3, the DNA is TGCGCCAGCGGAACTAGCGGGAGGGATACCGGGGAGCTGTTTTTT. Amino acids: CASGTSGRDTGELFF.

This clone came up once. The J gene is TRBJ2-1, the V gene TRBV7-6; 7 nucleotides align to TRBD2. Trimming took 5 bases from V and 0 from J; bases not matched to a gene: 10. This CDR3 is built from 17 residues. Germline V gene data show CDR1 as SGHVS and CDR2 as FNYEAQ. Here the CDR3 DNA reads TGTGCCAGCAGCATACTACCGGGACTATCCTCCTACAATGAGCAGTTCTTC. It translates to CASSILPGLSSYNEQFF.

In this sample, this clone turned up a few times. The rearrangement links TRBV2 to TRBJ1-1; TRBD1 is a possible D gene (5 bases). V was cut by 7 bases and J by 0 bases, with 12 bases left in between. The CDR3 totals 14 residues. Germline V gene sequence: CDR1 SNHLY, CDR2 FYNNEI. The CDR3 sequence is CASTLTVMNTEAFF. CDR3 in DNA: TGTGCCAGCACCCTGACAGTCATGAACACTGAAGCTTTCTTT.

The V call is TRBV28, the J call TRBJ2-2; no clear D. The CDR3 has 13 amino acids. CDR1 is MDHEN and CDR2 is SYDVKM in the germline V gene. V was pared by 5 bases and J by 6 bases, with 10 bases between. DNA for the CDR3: TGTGCCAGCAGTAACCCTATGCCCGGGGAGCTGTTTTTT. This encodes CASSNPMPGELFF.

The chain employs TRBV7-2 and TRBJ2-7; 8 bases fit TRBD1. This CDR3 comprises 12 residues. The V segment lost 6 bases and the J segment 7 bases; nucleotides outside the gene matches: 5. In germline, CDR1 is SGHTA, CDR2 FQGNSA. The CDR3 DNA is TGTGCCAGCAGTTCCGACAGGGGTGAGCAGTACTTC. Translation: CASSSDRGEQYF.

The rearrangement joins TRBV7-9 to TRBJ2-5; no clear D gene. With 3 bases removed from V and 4 bases from J, the gap between germline ends came to 9 bases. The germline V gene has CDR1 SEHNR and CDR2 FQNEAQ (reference sequence). The CDR3 is 13 amino acids. The CDR3 protein is CASSFIKGETQYF. CDR3 sequence (DNA): TGTGCCAGCAGCTTTATCAAGGGAGAGACCCAGTACTTC.

The chain is built from TRBV18 and TRBJ2-5; 10 nucleotides agree with TRBD1. V was clipped by 3 bases and J by 7 bases; unmatched bases: 14. This CDR3 region has 17 residues. CDR1 is KGHSH and CDR2 is LQKENI in the germline V gene. CDR3 in amino acids: CASSPRSPGQGSGTQYF. The CDR3 DNA reads TGTGCCAGCTCACCCCGGAGCCCGGGACAGGGGAGTGGGACCCAGTACTTC.

The chain joins TRBV5-1 to TRBJ1-2; D call uncertain. This CDR3 has 13 amino acids. V was pared by 5 bases and J by 0 bases, with 8 bases between. The V gene's germline CDR1 is SGHRS and CDR2 YFSETQ. CDR3 amino acids: CASRTASNYGYTF. In DNA, the CDR3 is TGCGCCAGCAGAACAGCATCTAACTATGGCTACACCTTC.

With respect to this clone: This CDR3 is also generated by other DNA sequences in the sample. This chain connects TRBV5-1 to TRBJ2-7; D is unresolved. Germline assignment: CDR1 SGHRS and CDR2 YFSETQ. V dropped 0 bases and J dropped 0 bases, with 4 bases sitting between them. The CDR3 runs 13 residues. This CDR3 is CASSLDGSYEQYF. The DNA for the CDR3 is TGCGCCAGCAGCTTGGATGGCTCCTACGAGCAGTACTTC.

This clone has a single count. This chain connects TRBV7-9 to TRBJ2-7, with TRBD2 matching 7 bases. Germline CDR1 SEHNR, CDR2 FQNEAQ (reference sequence). This CDR3 region has 14 residues. V dropped 4 bases and J dropped 6; count of bases not matched to a gene: 9. CDR3 nucleotide sequence: TGTGCCAGCAGCTCAGGACTAGACCTGGGCGAGCAGTACTTC. Its translation is CASSSGLDLGEQYF.

The chain has TRBV14 and TRBJ2-7, with D hard to call. The V and J ends lost 1 base and 4 bases respectively, with 14 bases between them. The CDR3 has 15 amino acids. Germline V gene lookup returns CDR1 SGHDN and CDR2 FVKESK. CDR3 residues: CASSQGRGSAYEQYF. The CDR3 DNA follows: TGTGCCAGCAGCCAAGGGCGTGGCTCGGCGTACGAGCAGTACTTC.

Concerning this clone: One end of the junction is discordant with germline, which a read error may explain. The J gene is TRBJ1-1, the V gene TRBV7-7; D not certain. Per germline, CDR1 SSHAT and CDR2 FNYEAQ (reference sequence). The CDR3 loop spans 13 amino acids. This CDR3 reads CASSPHPNTEAFF. The CDR3 DNA reads as TGTGCTAGCAGCCCTCACCCGAACACTGAAGCTTTCTTT.

V is TRBV10-1 and J is TRBJ2-4; a weak D match, TRBD2 (6 bases). The CDR3 spans 14 residues. Germline assignment: CDR1 WNHNN and CDR2 SYGVQD (reference sequence). Trimming took off 3 bases at V and 8 bases at J, with 14 bases between the two ends. The CDR3 bases are TGCGCCAGCAGTGACGGGGGATCCGGGGACATTCAGTACTTC. The encoded protein is CASSDGGSGDIQYF.

V gene TRBV5-1 combines with J gene TRBJ1-1, with 8 bases lining up with TRBD1. Germline trimming cut 4 bases from V and 10 bases from J; bases unmatched to any gene: 12. CDR3 length: 14 residues. CDR1 SGHRS and CDR2 YFSETQ come from the germline V gene. The CDR3 DNA reads as TGCGCCAGCAGCCCACTATCGGACAGGGTAAGAGCTTTCTTT. It yields the protein CASSPLSDRVRAFF.

A word on this clone: The sample carries other DNA sequences with the same CDR3. The chain uses TRBV30 and TRBJ2-1, with D possibly TRBD1 on 6 matching bases. Trimming removed 0 bases at V and 8 bases at J, with 8 bases between. Germline V gene lookup returns CDR1 GTSNPN and CDR2 SVGIG (reference sequence). There are 12 residues in the CDR3. The CDR3 nucleotides read TGTGCCTGGAGTGTACAGGGCGATGAGCAGTTCTTC. This encodes CAWSVQGDEQFF.

This sequence joins TRBV28 and TRBJ2-7, with 8 bases fitting TRBD1. Germline values: CDR1 MDHEN, CDR2 SYDVKM. The CDR3 is made up of 14 amino acids. V trimming: 6 bases; J trimming: 2 bases; junction bases outside the gene matches: 6. The CDR3 DNA sequence: TGTGCCAGCAGGCCTGGACAGGGCCCCTACGAGCAGTACTTC. It specifies CASRPGQGPYEQYF. Complete variable domain (other parts from reference TRBV28 and TRBJ2-7): DVKVTQSSRYLVKRTGEKVFLECVQDMDHENMFWYRQDPGLGLRLIYFSYDVKMKEKGDIPEGYSVSREKKERFSLILESASTNQTSMYLCASRPGQGPYEQYFGPGTRLTVT.

The chain uses TRBV10-3 and TRBJ1-1; 9 nucleotides line up with TRBD1. From germline, CDR1 is ENHRY and CDR2 SYGVKD. This CDR3 region has 15 residues. The J segment lost 5 bases and the V segment lost 7 bases, leaving 11 bases of the junction unmatched. CDR3 residues: CAITVSRDRDTEAFF. DNA of the CDR3: TGTGCCATCACTGTTTCCCGGGACAGGGATACTGAAGCTTTCTTT.

The chain is built from TRBV4-3 and TRBJ2-1; D ambiguous. The V end lost 5 bases, the J end lost 15 bases, and 17 bases lay between the germline ends. CDR1 and CDR2 from the germline V gene are LGHNA and YSLEER. The CDR3 contains 12 residues. The CDR3 nucleotides are TGCGCCAGCAGCTCGCCTGGACGTAAGACGTTCTTC. It yields the protein CASSSPGRKTFF.

This sequence joins TRBV28 and TRBJ2-5, with D unresolved. Per the germline V gene, CDR1 is MDHEN and CDR2 is SYDVKM. This CDR3 region has 15 residues. The germline V and J ends were trimmed by 5 bases and 2 bases, with 15 bases remaining between them. The CDR3 region has the DNA TGTGCCAGCAGTGAGACGCTGCGAGGACAAGAGACCCAGTACTTC. Its protein product is CASSETLRGQETQYF.

V gene TRBV7-2 combines with J gene TRBJ2-1; 10 bases are shared with TRBD2. This CDR3 contains 17 residues. Trimming removed 6 bases from V and 8 bases from J; junction bases left unmatched: 16. Germline V gene lookup returns CDR1 SGHTA and CDR2 FQGNSA. The CDR3 spells CASRPGPGAGGSDEQFF. The CDR3 DNA reads TGTGCCAGCAGACCCGGCCCAGGAGCGGGGGGGTCGGATGAGCAGTTCTTC.

A word on this clone: The same CDR3 is also encoded by other DNA sequences in this sample. This chain connects TRBV18 to TRBJ2-6; D not certain. Germline CDR1 is KGHSH and CDR2 is LQKENI. The CDR3 is 15 amino acids. V lost 3 bases, J lost 0 bases, and 6 bases lay in between. The DNA of the CDR3 is TGTGCCAGCTCACCCTCTAGCTCTGGGGCCAACGTCCTGACTTTC. Encoded protein: CASSPSSSGANVLTF.